A single sample is the source of the 21 T cell receptor beta chains below, sequenced in a study of blood T cells in healthy people across ages. Using a J-beta primer mix together with a sample-barcoded 5' primer, a second PCR was run for 7 to 11 cycles. In TCRdb, the 5' RACE reads were re-called with MiXCR into one record per CDR3 protein. Here the sample spans about 640,000 distinct CDR3 sequences, about 30% being singletons. Specimen: blood. Receptors originate from a woman at least 80 years old in good health.

This clonotype turned up a few times. A much more abundant neighbour one base away suggests this may be a read error. The V call is TRBV12-3 or TRBV12-4, the J call TRBJ2-7, with 9 bases matching TRBD2. V dropped 6 bases and J dropped 7; count of bases not matched to a gene: 16. This CDR3 is 16 amino acids long. CDR3: CASSPLSGGAYNEQYF. The CDR3 DNA follows: TGTGCCAGCAGCCCCCTTAGCGGGGGAGCCTACAATGAGCAGTACTTC.

Comment on this clonotype: A much larger clone lies a single base off, so this may be a read error. J is TRBJ2-3 and V is TRBV7-2; TRBD1 is a possible D gene (5 bases). The germline V gene has CDR1 SGHTA and CDR2 FQGNSA. V lost 7 bases to trimming and J lost 4 bases, with 12 bases between them. This CDR3 is built from 13 residues. CDR3: CASTRTRADTQYF. The DNA for the CDR3 is TGTGCCAGCACCCGGACACGCGCAGATACGCAGTATTTT.

This clonotype was observed a few times. V and J are TRBV7-6 and TRBJ2-7; TRBD1 matches 7 bases. The CDR3 has 14 amino acids. V shed 3 bases, J shed 0 bases, and the junction held 2 bases outside the gene matches. CDR1 is SGHVS and CDR2 is FNYEAQ in the germline V gene. CDR3 nucleotide sequence: TGTGCCAGCAGCTTTGGGGACAGCTCCTACGAGCAGTACTTC. It translates to CASSFGDSSYEQYF.

This clonotype was detected ten times or more. The rearrangement joins TRBV18 to TRBJ2-3, with 9 bases lining up with TRBD1. The CDR3 spans 15 residues. The germline V gene encodes CDR1 KGHSH and CDR2 LQKENI. J gave up 4 bases and V 6 bases, and 8 bases lay outside the gene matches. The CDR3 nucleotides are TGTGCCAGCTCGGAAGGACAGGGGACCTCAGATACGCAGTATTTT. Amino acids: CASSEGQGTSDTQYF. The entire variable domain, with the rest obtained from reference TRBV18 and TRBJ2-3, is as follows: NAGVMQNPRHLVRRRGQEARLRCSPMKGHSHVYWYRQLPEEGLKFMVYLQKENIIDESGMPKERFSAEFPKEGPSILRIQQVVRGDSAAYFCASSEGQGTSDTQYFGPGTRLTVL.

Notes on this clonotype: A single base separates this from a much larger clone, so it may be a read error. The genes are TRBV4-3 and TRBJ2-1, with 10 bases identical to TRBD2. The germline gives CDR1 LGHNA, CDR2 YSLEER. This CDR3 region has 17 residues. In DNA, the CDR3 is TGCGCCAACAGCCAAGATCGGGCTAGCGGGGGTCAAAATGAGCAGTTCTTC. It encodes CANSQDRASGGQNEQFF.

This chain links TRBV10-3 with TRBJ1-2; maybe TRBD1 (6 bases). The CDR3 has 14 amino acids. Germline values: CDR1 ENHRY, CDR2 SYGVKD. V was shortened by 3 bases and J by 4 bases, with 12 bases between the two germline ends. The CDR3 spells CAISDITGPYGYTF. The CDR3, as DNA: TGTGCCATCAGTGATATTACAGGGCCCTATGGCTACACCTTC.

This clonotype was found a few times. The chain is built from TRBV5-6 and TRBJ1-5, with D tentatively TRBD1 (5 bases). The CDR3 is 15 residues long. Trimming left V 2 bases short and J 4 bases short, with 13 bases between. Germline V gene sequence: CDR1 SGHDT, CDR2 YYEEEE. In DNA form, the CDR3 reads TGTGCCAGCAGCTTCGGGGCGGCCACTAATCAGCCCCAGCATTTT. Its protein is CASSFGAATNQPQHF.

Remarks on this clonotype: Just one base apart from a much larger clone, this may be a read error. This is likely a read error, given that the CDR3 carries no conserved phenylalanine or tryptophan at its end. The rearrangement joins TRBV24-1 to TRBJ2-1; D is uncertain. The germline V and J ends were trimmed by 4 bases and 7 bases, with 10 bases remaining between them. Germline V gene sequence: CDR1 KGHDR, CDR2 SFDVKD. The CDR3 loop spans 13 amino acids. CDR3 nucleotide sequence: TGTGCCACCAGTGAGGCACCATCAAATGAGCAGTTCTCC. Its translation: CATSEAPSNEQFS.

This clonotype was counted at least ten times. The chain combines TRBV20-1 with TRBJ1-2; 7 bases agree with TRBD1. V was pared by 6 bases and J by 0 bases, with 4 bases of the junction left unmatched. The CDR3 has 13 amino acids. The germline CDR1 and CDR2 sequences are DFQATT and SNEGSKA (reference sequence). The CDR3 sequence is CSAQGGPNYGYTF. The CDR3 nucleotides are TGCAGTGCCCAGGGGGGCCCTAACTATGGCTACACCTTC.

At least ten counts were recorded for this clonotype. The junction departs from germline at one end; a sequencing error may be responsible. The chain employs TRBV30 and TRBJ2-3; maybe TRBD2 (6 bases). Germline V gene data show CDR1 as GTSNPN and CDR2 as SVGIG (reference sequence). This CDR3 has 13 amino acids. The CDR3 loop is CAKEGPYTDTQYF. In nucleotides, the CDR3 is TGCGCTAAGGAGGGCCCCTACACAGATACGCAGTATTTT.

As for this clonotype: A read error may account for a junction end that differs from germline. The V gene is TRBV7-9, the J gene TRBJ1-1; TRBD1 aligns across 12 bases. Germline assignment: CDR1 SEHNR and CDR2 FQNEAQ (reference sequence). This CDR3 spans 17 amino acids. The CDR3 coding sequence is TGTGCCAGCAGCTGGGACAGGGGGCCCCCAGCCAACACTGGAGCTTTCTTT. It yields the protein CASSWDRGPPANTGAFF.

This clonotype was recorded at least ten times. The chain employs TRBV11-1 and TRBJ2-1; 9 bases map to TRBD1. Per the germline V gene, CDR1 is SGHAT and CDR2 is FQDESV (reference sequence). Losses at the gene ends were 1 base for V and 5 bases for J; bases not matched to a gene: 3. This CDR3 is built from 15 residues. CDR3 protein: CASSLGGTGHNEQFF. The CDR3 bases are TGTGCCAGCAGCTTAGGTGGGACAGGGCACAATGAGCAGTTCTTC.

This clonotype was seen only a few times. The rearrangement links TRBV2 to TRBJ1-5; the match to TRBD1 covers 10 bases. V dropped 9 bases and J dropped 2; count of bases not matched to a gene: 4. Germline V gene data show CDR1 as SNHLY and CDR2 as FYNNEI. There are 14 residues in the CDR3. CDR3 bases: TGTGCCAGTGGGGACAGGGGAGGCAATCAGCCCCAGCATTTT. Amino acid sequence: CASGDRGGNQPQHF.

This clonotype showed up many times. This rearrangement joins TRBV3-1 to TRBJ2-1; the match to TRBD2 covers 8 bases. This CDR3 region has 14 residues. The germline CDR1 and CDR2 sequences are LGHDT and YNNKEL (reference sequence). With V trimmed by 3 bases and J by 7 bases, 5 bases remained unmatched. CDR3 nucleotide sequence: TGTGCCAGCAGCCAGAGACTAGCGAGAAATGAGCAGTTCTTC. Residues: CASSQRLARNEQFF.

The chain combines TRBV3-1 with TRBJ1-5; D is uncertain. CDR1 LGHDT and CDR2 YNNKEL come from the germline V gene (reference sequence). Deletions cut 1 base from V and 6 bases from J, with 13 bases between. The CDR3 spans 15 residues. This CDR3 is CASSQGVGIGQPQHF. CDR3 sequence (DNA): TGTGCCAGCAGCCAAGGAGTAGGGATAGGTCAGCCCCAGCATTTT.

This clonotype was counted many times. At one end, the junction sequence differs from germline, possibly due to a read error. The chain links TRBV7-7 to TRBJ2-5, with a possible D match to TRBD1 (5 bases). In germline, CDR1 is SSHAT, CDR2 FNYEAQ (reference sequence). The CDR3 runs 13 residues. CDR3: CASSLAREETQYF. DNA of the CDR3: TGTGCTAGCAGCTTAGCCAGGGAAGAGACCCAGTACTTC.

This clonotype was counted only a few times. A much larger clone differs by one base, so this may be a read error. This chain joins TRBV5-5 and TRBJ1-2, with D tentatively TRBD1 (6 bases). Germline CDR1 SGHKS, CDR2 YYEKEE (reference sequence). CDR3 size: 14 residues. With 3 bases removed from V and 4 bases from J, the gap between germline ends came to 13 bases. CDR3 sequence reads: CASSWGRGSYGYTF. CDR3 DNA: TGTGCCAGCAGCTGGGGCAGGGGAAGCTATGGCTACACCTTC.

This clonotype was found once. This chain joins TRBV7-3 and TRBJ2-5, with D unclear. From germline, CDR1 is SGHTA and CDR2 FQGTGA. V shed 5 bases and J shed 7 bases, with 17 bases lying between them. The CDR3 is made up of 14 amino acids. The CDR3 DNA reads as TGTGCCAGCAGCGCCCGAGCGCCTCCGGCGACCCAGTACTTC. Amino acid sequence: CASSARAPPATQYF.

This clonotype was observed at least ten times. The chain joins TRBV5-1 to TRBJ2-5; 7 bases line up with TRBD1. The CDR3 is made up of 14 amino acids. Trimming at V came to 4 bases and at J to 4 bases, leaving 7 bases not matched to a gene. Per germline, CDR1 SGHRS and CDR2 YFSETQ. The DNA of the CDR3 is TGCGCCAGCAGCCTGGTGGGACAGAGAGAGACCCAGTACTTC. This translates into CASSLVGQRETQYF. Filled out from reference TRBV5-1 and TRBJ2-5, the complete variable domain reads KAGVTQTPRYLIKTRGQQVTLSCSPISGHRSVSWYQQTPGQGLQFLFEYFSETQRNKGNFPGRFSGRQFSNSRSEMNVSTLELGDSALYLCASSLVGQRETQYFGPGTRLLVL.

The V gene is TRBV2, the J gene TRBJ2-3; 9 bases line up with TRBD1. The junction had 10 bases not matched to a gene; V was cut back by 6 bases and J by 3 bases. The CDR3 has 16 amino acids. Germline CDR1 is SNHLY and CDR2 is FYNNEI. CDR3 sequence reads: CASSPGQGPLTDTQYF. The CDR3 nucleotides are TGTGCCAGCAGCCCGGGACAGGGACCCTTGACAGATACGCAGTATTTT.

Points on this clonotype: Given a much more abundant clone one base away, this may be a read error. V and J are TRBV6-1 and TRBJ1-1; 7 bases are shared with TRBD1. V trimming: 6 bases; J trimming: 3 bases; junction bases outside the gene matches: 16. CDR1 MNHNS and CDR2 SASEGT come from the germline V gene. CDR3 size: 17 residues. The CDR3, as DNA: TGTGCCAGCAGGGCGACAGGGAGCATGAAGTTGGACACTGAAGCTTTCTTT. Translation gives CASRATGSMKLDTEAFF.